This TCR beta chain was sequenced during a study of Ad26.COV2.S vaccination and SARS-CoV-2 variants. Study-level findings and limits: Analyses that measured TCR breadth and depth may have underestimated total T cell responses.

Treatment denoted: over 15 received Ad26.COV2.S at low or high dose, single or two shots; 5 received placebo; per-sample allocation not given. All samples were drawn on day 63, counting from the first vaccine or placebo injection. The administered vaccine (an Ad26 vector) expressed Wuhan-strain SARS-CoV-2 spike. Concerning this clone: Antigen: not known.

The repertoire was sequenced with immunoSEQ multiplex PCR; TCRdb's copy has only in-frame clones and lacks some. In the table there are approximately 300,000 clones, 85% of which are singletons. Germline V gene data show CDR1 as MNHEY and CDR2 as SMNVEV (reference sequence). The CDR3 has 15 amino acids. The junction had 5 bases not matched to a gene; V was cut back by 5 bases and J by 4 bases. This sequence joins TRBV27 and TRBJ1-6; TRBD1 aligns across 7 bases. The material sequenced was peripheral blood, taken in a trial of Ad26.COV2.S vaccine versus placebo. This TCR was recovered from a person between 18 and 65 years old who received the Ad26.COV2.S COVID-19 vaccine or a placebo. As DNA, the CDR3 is TGTGCCAGCAGTAGACAGGGCAATTATAATTCACCCCTCCACTTT. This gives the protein CASSRQGNYNSPLHF.